The clone carrying this T cell receptor beta chain was counted ten times or more. As yet, its antigen is unknown. Unique molecular identifiers were incorporated during preparation of the TCRbeta library. TCRdb used MiXCR to reprocess the PCR reads, holding one entry per CDR3 protein. The sample lists some 440,000 distinct CDR3 sequences; about a sixth were seen once. This entry comes from a study of T-cell reconstitution after alpha-beta-depleted transplantation in children. Study outcomes and limitations: By one year post-transplant, T-cell counts and diversity largely arose from T cells that were newly produced. Some patients' high day-60 TCRbeta diversity was traced to surviving recipient T cells and thymic progenitors. Reportedly, roughly two months post-transplant, alpha-beta T cells arose from several hundred expanded graft clones.

The CDR3 totals 16 residues. V gave up 0 bases and J gave up 2 bases, with 14 bases separating them. In germline, CDR1 is MNHEY, CDR2 SVGEGT. The clonotype originates from a boy under two years old who had a stem cell transplant for Wiskott-Aldrich syndrome, so the T cells may come from the graft donor. The rearrangement uses TRBV6-2 or TRBV6-3 and TRBJ2-7, with D perhaps matching TRBD2 (5 bases). Here the sequenced sample was PBMCs, mostly from graft donor cells, taken 360 days after TCRalphabeta/CD19-depleted stem cell transplant. The DNA for the CDR3 is TGTGCCAGCAGTTACTCCGTGGCTAGCTTGACCTACGAGCAGTACTTC. Protein product: CASSYSVASLTYEQYF.